This T cell receptor (beta chain) was recovered during a study of T-cell memory formation after mild COVID-19. On the study more broadly: Largely donor-specific sequence clusters came from two donors.

TCR alpha and TCR beta cDNA libraries with sample barcodes and UMIs came from 5'RACE using constant-segment primers. MiXCR, run by TCRdb on the 5' RACE reads, gives a single entry per CDR3 protein. This table holds 350,000 to 450,000 distinct CDR3 sequences, around 24% found once. With 6 bases removed from V and 7 bases from J, the gap between germline ends came to 17 bases. CDR1 and CDR2 (germline): SGHRS, YFSETQ. The CDR3 covers 14 residues. Sequencing was performed on PBMCs or a T cell subset sorted from them (not recorded which). This TCR derives from an adult woman who had mild COVID-19 (a few samples of this study predate the infection). Cell type and time point are not known. The chain carries TRBV5-1 and TRBJ2-1; a weak D match, TRBD1 (6 bases). CDR3 DNA: TGCGCCAGCATCGCCCGGGACAAACTTAATGAGCAGTTCTTC. Protein: CASIARDKLNEQFF.